This T cell receptor beta chain was identified in a study of T cell repertoires in cytomegalovirus infection. Concerning this clonotype: No antigen is known for it.

One entry per CDR3 protein, called by TCRdb with MiXCR from the reads. Of about 830,000 distinct CDR3 sequences in the sample, 30% to 35% were seen once. The sequencing used cultured CD8+ T cells from PBMCs, collected from culture after CMV antigen stimulation. This TCR was sampled from a human donor in good health (CMV status not recorded). Some clones in this sample may be carry-over from other donors' samples.

CDR3 sequence: CASRDPVATGELFF. The CDR3 DNA reads as TGTGCCAGCAGAGACCCTGTGGCAACCGGGGAGCTGTTTTTT. V gene TRBV6-5 combines with J gene TRBJ2-2, with D unresolved. V was trimmed by 6 bases and J by 5 bases, leaving 13 bases between them. Per the germline V gene, CDR1 is MNHEY and CDR2 is SVGAGI. The CDR3 loop spans 14 amino acids.